This TCR beta chain came from a study of T cells after yellow fever vaccination (dated by TCRdb to the late 2010s). Turning to the overall study: The SMART-Seq v4 Ultra Low Input RNA kit was used to prepare libraries from fractions with low cell numbers. Bulk TCR alpha and beta repertoires were sequenced longitudinally to track T-cell clones before and after primary and booster YFV17D yellow fever vaccination. Two healthy male donors made up the cohort, one aged 18 to 29 years and the other aged 30 to 40 years. Blood was drawn at multiple timepoints before and after primary and secondary immunization, with bulk PBMC replicates and cell subsets isolated. What the authors observed across the whole study: After the booster, most clones that had expanded after primary vaccination were detected again (roughly 96% of CD4 and under 90% of CD8), suggesting broad maintenance of memory. Computational filtering was required because FACS-sorted repertoires could contain abundant contaminating clonotypes from the bulk population. Only a couple of donors were included in the study, so the extent to which the findings can be generalized is limited. A small share of clonotypes was detected in both CD4 and CD8 compartments, with the overlap likely arising from convergent recombination. Compared with the primary T-cell response, the secondary T-cell response was weaker but faster, peaking on day 5 rather than day 15.

About this clonotype itself: The target of this receptor is not known. No base-level quality is on record; no much larger clone is a single base apart.

Synthesis of TCR cDNA relied on 5'RACE template switching, a step that introduced a universal primer site along with unique molecular identifiers. Priming of cDNA synthesis was performed from both the TCR alpha and TCR beta constant segments. Library amplification involved two PCR steps, and the second step added sample barcodes and sequencing adapters. Libraries were sequenced on Illumina HiSeq 2500 (2x100 bp) or NovaSeq (2x150 bp). The authors' analysis ran thus. MIGEC was used to demultiplex reads and collapse the reads into UMI consensus sequences, and MiXCR was used for V(D)J alignment. Vaccine-responding clonotypes were identified with edgeR using replicate PBMC samples, with FDR below 0.01 and a log2 fold change above 5 up to day 15 being required. CD4 or CD8 identity was assigned to each bulk clonotype according to whether the clonotype was present at higher abundance in the sequenced CD4 repertoire or the sequenced CD8 repertoire. The raw public data were reprocessed by TCRdb itself: fastp quality trimming at Q25, MiXCR clonotype calling, in-frame beta chains only. Each CDR3 protein gets just one entry, which takes the most common genes and DNA from the rows behind it. The V and J calls were determined by TCRdb, not by the authors. The sample table lists some 350,000 distinct CDR3 sequences, roughly 9.4% of them with a count of one. The ten largest clones represent about a sixth of the sample.

V is pruned by 3 bases and J by 7 bases, leaving 3 bases of the junction without a gene match. From cysteine to phenylalanine, the CDR3 is 13 amino acids long. Just CDR3 DNA is preserved here, 39 bases in frame from base 1. CDR1 and CDR2 are read off the germline V gene (reference sequence) as DFQATT and SNEGSKA. The sample's treatment or condition label, in plain terms: live attenuated yellow fever vaccine strain. At every blood-draw timepoint, two biological replicates of bulk PBMCs were collected. PBMCs were isolated from peripheral blood using a standard Ficoll-Paque protocol. TriZol was used to extract RNA from bulk PBMCs, CD4 and CD8 fractions, and dextramer-positive and dextramer-negative fractions.

This specimen was PBMCs, taken on the day of the first yellow fever vaccination. The source of this sequence is a young man who received the YFV17D yellow fever vaccine. This chain joins TRBV20-1 to TRBJ2-3; 11 nucleotides in the junction match TRBD2. The CDR3 has the sequence CSASSGGVYTQYF. The bases are TGCAGTGCTAGTAGCGGGGGGGTATATACGCAGTATTTT.